This TCR beta chain was captured by sequencing in a study of blood T cell repertoires in COVID-19. In the study overall: Samples representing acute and convalescent COVID-19 were sourced from the United States, Italy and Spain. PBMCs, B-cell-depleted T cells, or T cells provided the cDNA or gDNA that made up the material.

CDR3 length: 13 amino acids. V shed 7 bases and J shed 0 bases, with 10 bases lying between them. The germline V gene has CDR1 MDHEN and CDR2 SYDVKM. Authors' data handling: Estimated nucleated cell counts came from reference gene primer amplification. Measured with immunoSEQ multiplex PCR; TCRdb has only the in-frame clones, and not every one. Clone size and V and J calls were adopted from that table, with D and trimming inferred from the DNA. The sample shows approximately 240,000 clones, roughly 80% of them seen only once. This receptor was obtained from an elderly woman with active or convalescent COVID-19. The chain couples TRBV28 to TRBJ2-7; D unclear. The sample consisted of peripheral blood. The CDR3: CASKEQNSYEQYF. The CDR3 DNA sequence: TGTGCCAGCAAAGAACAGAACTCCTACGAGCAGTACTTC.